These T cell receptor beta chains were read from a single sample in a study of CD8 T cells in Susac syndrome. TCRdb re-analysed the immunoSEQ multiplex PCR reads in MiXCR, keeping a single row per CDR3 protein. This sample has tens of thousands of distinct CDR3 sequences, with around 93% found just once. Sequenced: CD8+ T cells from PBMCs. These receptors originate from a human donor with Susac syndrome. Each CDR3 is given with its conserved first and last residue. Fields, in order: clone size, V gene, CDR3 length, CDR3 protein. Clone size appears in some rows only: once, few, many, or a class for an expanded clone.

>.|TRBV30|14
CAWSVRGRLYEQYF
>.|TRBV19|13
CASTAGMYHEQYF
>.|TRBV6-5|15
CASSLLPSGLYGYTF
>.|TRBV6-6|15
CASSLLAGVADTQYF
>.|TRBV20-1|15
CSARLAGRWGETQYF
>once|TRBV29-1|12
CSAPLAGETQYF
>.|TRBV25-1|13
CASSDRAQETQYF
>.|TRBV10-3|14
CAISEPISPHEQYF
>.|TRBV13|16
CASSLPTSGNGETQYF
>.|TRBV30|14
CAWSVMGADYEQYF
>.|TRBV18|15
CASSLLKTAPDEQYF
>once|TRBV9|12
CASSVGEEKLFF
>.|TRBV5-6|13
CASSWGRPNEQFF
>.|TRBV7-2|11
CASQGFETQYF
>.|TRBV6-2/TRBV6-3|16
CASSARDPGRSYEQYF
>.|TRBV7-2|16
CASSLVRAGGADTQYF
>.|TRBV20-1|14
CSARPTDRDYEQYF
>.|TRBV11-2|19
CASSPPRASGRGDYYEQYF
>.|TRBV20-1|13
CSARGRGGTEAFF
>.|TRBV12-3/TRBV12-4|15
CASSPQDRVGYEQYF
>.|TRBV7-6|15
CASSPGQGGNQPQHF
>.|TRBV5-6|15
CASSLSGDPSYEQYF
>.|TRBV6-5|15
CASRPRLSGANVLTF
>once|TRBV14|14
CASSLLRWTDTQYF
>.|TRBV27|15
CASSLSTETSYEQYF
>.|TRBV30|13
CAWSVGSGYEQYF
>.|TRBV4-1|13
CASSQDSGYEQYF
>.|TRBV28|15
CASSLVGLAHQPQHF
>.|TRBV20-1|13
CSAWTGVTGELFF
>.|TRBV16|14
CASSQNRGEAGYTF
>.|TRBV15|16
CATSSTSSGSPYTQYF
>.|TRBV28|11
CASSPGLKQYF
>.|TRBV7-9|14
CASSQGQGITEAFF